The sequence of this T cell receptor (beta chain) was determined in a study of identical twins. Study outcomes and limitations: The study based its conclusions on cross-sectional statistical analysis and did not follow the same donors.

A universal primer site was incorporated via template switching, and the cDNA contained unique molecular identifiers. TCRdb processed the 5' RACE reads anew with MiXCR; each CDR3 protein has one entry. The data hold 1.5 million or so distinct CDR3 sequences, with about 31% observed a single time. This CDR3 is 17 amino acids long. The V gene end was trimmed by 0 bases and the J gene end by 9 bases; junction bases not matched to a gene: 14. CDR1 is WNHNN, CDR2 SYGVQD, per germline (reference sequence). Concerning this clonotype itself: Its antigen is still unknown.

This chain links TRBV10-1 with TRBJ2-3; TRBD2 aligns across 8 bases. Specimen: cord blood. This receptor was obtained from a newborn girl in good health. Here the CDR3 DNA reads TGCGCCAGCAGTGAGTCGACGAGCGGGGGTTTGCTATGGACGCAGTATTTT. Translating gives CASSESTSGGLLWTQYF.